This T cell receptor beta chain was observed in a study of PD-1 blockade in mismatch repair-deficient tumors. Study at large: Enrolled about 2012-2016, patients had progressing, pretreated mismatch repair-deficient cancers of 11 to 13 types. Study results and caveats: Tumor-resident clones, often undetectable pretreatment in blood, expanded then contracted after pembrolizumab.

CDR1 SGHTA and CDR2 FQGTGA come from the germline V gene. The CDR3 totals 18 residues. V dropped 5 bases and J dropped 5; count of bases not matched to a gene: 11. TCR sequencing covered three patients who responded to pembrolizumab. A word on this clone: What it binds is unknown.

Profiled with immunoSEQ multiplex PCR; TCRdb holds only in-frame clones, not every one. The sample includes approximately 50,000 clones, around 80% seen only once; the top ten take around 3.4%. V gene TRBV7-3 combines with J gene TRBJ2-2; TRBD2 aligns across 13 bases. The receptor's source is an adult with mismatch repair-deficient cancer. The source material was peripheral blood, sampled 4 weeks after starting pembrolizumab. The CDR3 sequence: CASSQGTSGTRRTGELFF. DNA for the CDR3: TGTGCCAGCAGCCAAGGGACTAGCGGGACTCGTCGGACCGGGGAGCTGTTTTTT.